A single sample is the source of the 32 T cell receptor beta chains below, sequenced in a study of response to subunit inactivated influenza vaccine. TCRdb analysed the RT-PCR reads with MiXCR anew, one entry per CDR3 protein. Of fewer than 600,000 distinct CDR3 sequences in the sample, less than 7.5% were seen once. Sequences were derived from PBMCs from blood, sampled 23 to 25 months after vaccination. The receptors were sampled from a man in his fifties or sixties who received an inactivated influenza vaccine.

This clonotype was picked up a small number of times. V usage is TRBV30 and J usage is TRBJ2-7, with D unclear. Trimming took off 0 bases at V and 9 bases at J, with 12 bases between the two ends. This CDR3 has 12 amino acids. Germline CDR1 GTSNPN, CDR2 SVGIG (reference sequence). For the CDR3, the DNA is TGTGCCTGGAGTGTAGCCAGCCGCGGGCAGTACTTC. It specifies CAWSVASRGQYF.

Relative to its sample, this clonotype is medium-sized. This chain links TRBV7-2 with TRBJ2-1; 10 bases fit TRBD1. The germline gives CDR1 SGHTA, CDR2 FQGNSA. This CDR3 comprises 16 residues. The V and J ends lost 4 bases and 7 bases, in that order; junction bases with no gene match: 10. The CDR3 spells CASSSAWTGGYNEQFF. The CDR3, as DNA: TGTGCCAGCAGCTCCGCCTGGACAGGGGGGTATAATGAGCAGTTCTTC.

V usage is TRBV4-3 and J usage is TRBJ2-5, with D unclear. Per germline, CDR1 LGHNA and CDR2 YSLEER. The V end was cut by 2 bases, the J end by 5 bases, with 15 bases between. The CDR3 consists of 15 residues. CDR3 loop: CASSQSPSEYETQYF. CDR3 sequence (DNA): TGCGCCAGCAGCCAATCCCCCTCCGAATATGAGACCCAGTACTTC.

This clonotype was observed many times. The chain is built from TRBV7-2 and TRBJ2-1; D is perhaps TRBD2 (6 bases). Germline assignment: CDR1 SGHTA and CDR2 FQGNSA. V lost 3 bases and J 8 bases, leaving 14 bases between the germline ends. The CDR3 runs to 14 residues. The CDR3 nucleotides are TGTGCCAGCAGCTTCGGGAGTTCGAACGATGAGCAGTTCTTC. As protein: CASSFGSSNDEQFF.

This chain joins TRBV12-3 or TRBV12-4 and TRBJ1-5; the match to TRBD1 covers 9 bases. This CDR3 is built from 19 residues. V dropped 5 bases and J dropped 7; count of bases not matched to a gene: 21. This CDR3 is CASSRYQTGGQGWWQPQHF. CDR3 DNA sequence: TGTGCCAGCAGTCGTTACCAAACTGGGGGACAGGGATGGTGGCAGCCCCAGCATTTT.

This clonotype was counted a few times. This CDR3 reads CASSRGTANQPQHF. The DNA for the CDR3 is TGTGCCAGCAGCCGAGGGACAGCCAATCAGCCCCAGCATTTT. The V gene is TRBV6-2 or TRBV6-3, the J gene TRBJ1-5, with 7 nucleotides matching TRBD1. With 6 bases clipped from V and 3 bases from J, the junction kept 5 bases outside the gene matches. CDR1 is MNHEY and CDR2 is SVGEGT in the germline V gene. The CDR3 has 14 amino acids.

The rearrangement uses TRBV6-5 and TRBJ2-7; 11 bases align to TRBD2. Per germline, CDR1 MNHEY and CDR2 SVGAGI. There are 15 residues in the CDR3. V lost 0 bases to trimming and J lost 2 bases; unmatched junction nucleotides: 0. CDR3 DNA sequence: TGTGCCAGCAGTTACTCGGGACTAGCGGCCTACGAGCAGTACTTC. This translates into CASSYSGLAAYEQYF.

This chain connects TRBV10-1 to TRBJ2-3; 8 bases agree with TRBD2. Germline loops: CDR1 WNHNN, CDR2 SYGVQD (reference sequence). With 3 bases clipped from V and 0 bases from J, the junction kept 8 bases outside the gene matches. This CDR3 has 17 amino acids. CDR3 sequence: CASSEPGLATSTDTQYF. In DNA, the CDR3 is TGCGCCAGCAGTGAACCCGGACTAGCTACTAGCACAGATACGCAGTATTTT.

The genes are TRBV23-1 and TRBJ2-1; weak D call: TRBD2 (5 bases). TRBV23-1 is sorted into the ORF group, with uncertain function. The CDR3 is 16 residues long. Trimming shortened V by 1 base and J by 0 bases, and 10 bases separated the two germline ends. The CDR3 nucleotides read TGCGCCAGCAGTCAATTTCGGGATTGCTCCTACAATGAGCAGTTCTTC. This encodes CASSQFRDCSYNEQFF.

Concerning this clonotype itself: One end of the junction varies from germline; a read error may be responsible. V usage is TRBV7-9 and J usage is TRBJ2-1; 9 bases agree with TRBD2. Germline V lookup: CDR1 SEHNR, CDR2 FQNEAQ (reference sequence). This CDR3 region has 16 residues. This CDR3 is CPSSFPPGGRVNEQFF. CDR3 bases: TGTCCCAGCAGCTTCCCTCCGGGCGGGAGGGTGAATGAGCAGTTCTTC.

This clonotype was detected ten times or more. The chain combines TRBV28 with TRBJ2-4; perhaps TRBD1 as D (6 bases). The CDR3 runs 14 residues. CDR1 and CDR2 from the germline V gene are MDHEN and SYDVKM. The ends were cut back, 5 bases at V and 1 base at J, with 9 bases in the middle. CDR3 loop: CASSPQGAKNIQYF. CDR3 bases: TGTGCCAGCAGTCCCCAGGGGGCCAAAAACATTCAGTACTTC. The full variable domain, in which reference TRBV28 and TRBJ2-4 provide the parts outside the CDR3, is DVKVTQSSRYLVKRTGEKVFLECVQDMDHENMFWYRQDPGLGLRLIYFSYDVKMKEKGDIPEGYSVSREKKERFSLILESASTNQTSMYLCASSPQGAKNIQYFGAGTRLSVL.

This clonotype was picked up many times. V and J are TRBV7-6 and TRBJ1-1; TRBD1 matches 8 bases. From germline, CDR1 is SGHVS and CDR2 FNYEAQ. Unmatched junction bases numbered 6, after V lost 5 bases and J lost 4 bases. The CDR3 runs 14 residues. The DNA for the CDR3 is TGTGCCAGCAGCCCCTTTACAGGGGGCACTGAAGCTTTCTTT. It specifies CASSPFTGGTEAFF.

The J gene is TRBJ2-3, the V gene TRBV2, with TRBD2 matching over 11 bases. Germline CDR1 reads SNHLY; CDR2 reads FYNNEI. After removal of 6 bases from V and 4 bases from J, the junction contained 6 bases not matched to a gene. This CDR3 is 15 amino acids long. The CDR3 nucleotides are TGTGCCAGCAGGAAAGGACTAGCGGGCCCAGATACGCAGTATTTT. This translates into CASRKGLAGPDTQYF. Full variable domain (rest looked up from reference TRBV2 and TRBJ2-3): EPEVTQTPSHQVTQMGQEVILRCVPISNHLYFYWYRQILGQKVEFLVSFYNNEISEKSEIFDDQFSVERPDGSNFTLKIRSTKLEDSAMYFCASRKGLAGPDTQYFGPGTRLTVL.

This clonotype was seen only a few times. V is TRBV9 and J is TRBJ1-6; possibly TRBD1 for D (5 bases). This CDR3 spans 15 amino acids. The ends were cut back, 0 bases at V and 4 bases at J, with 8 bases in the middle. From germline, CDR1 is SGDLS and CDR2 YYNGEE. The chain's CDR3 is CASSVGQRYNSPLHF. Written as DNA, the CDR3 is TGTGCCAGCAGCGTAGGACAGAGATATAATTCACCCCTCCACTTT.

This clonotype was seen at least ten times. The chain joins TRBV10-1 to TRBJ1-1; weak D call: TRBD1 (6 bases). Germline CDR1 WNHNN, CDR2 SYGVQD (reference sequence). The CDR3 sequence is 14 residues long. The germline V and J ends were trimmed by 3 bases and 0 bases, with 8 bases remaining between them. The CDR3 DNA follows: TGCGCCAGCAGTGAAGGACAGATGAACACTGAAGCTTTCTTT. Translated: CASSEGQMNTEAFF.

The rearrangement links TRBV28 to TRBJ2-5, with 7 bases identical to TRBD2. Unmatched junction bases numbered 7, after V lost 8 bases and J lost 1 base. Germline V gives CDR1 MDHEN, CDR2 SYDVKM. The CDR3 loop spans 14 amino acids. The CDR3 DNA reads TGTGCCAGCGGTCGCGGGGGAGTCCAAGAGACCCAGTACTTC. It codes for CASGRGGVQETQYF.

The table lists this clonotype with a few counts. The rearrangement uses TRBV11-2 and TRBJ2-1; 8 bases are a match to TRBD1. The CDR3 contains 13 residues. V lost 7 bases to trimming and J lost 10 bases; unmatched junction nucleotides: 9. The germline gives CDR1 SGHAT, CDR2 FQNNGV. CDR3 loop: CASKGQGPKEQFF. Here the CDR3 DNA reads TGTGCCAGCAAAGGACAGGGCCCCAAAGAGCAGTTCTTC.

V is TRBV12-3 or TRBV12-4 and J is TRBJ2-7; 12 bases are a match to TRBD2. The V and J ends lost 6 bases and 2 bases, in that order; junction bases with no gene match: 5. The CDR3 spans 15 residues. This CDR3 is CASRLTSGRTYEQYF. CDR3 coding DNA: TGTGCCAGCAGGCTGACTAGCGGGAGAACCTACGAGCAGTACTTC.

This sequence joins TRBV5-1 and TRBJ2-7, with 7 bases aligning to TRBD1. Germline V gene lookup returns CDR1 SGHRS and CDR2 YFSETQ. The junction had 7 bases not matched to a gene; V was cut back by 3 bases and J by 4 bases. The CDR3 is 14 residues long. Written as DNA, the CDR3 is TGCGCCAGCAGCTACAGGGGCACGATGTACGAGCAGTACTTC. Translating it yields CASSYRGTMYEQYF.

The V gene is TRBV20-1, the J gene TRBJ2-2; D is unclear. Germline V gives CDR1 DFQATT, CDR2 SNEGSKA (reference sequence). V was trimmed by 7 bases and J by 0 bases, leaving 9 bases between them. This CDR3 contains 13 residues. Here the CDR3 DNA reads TGCAGTGTTATAACCGCGAACACCGGGGAGCTGTTTTTT. This codes for CSVITANTGELFF.

In regard to this clonotype: A clone one base away is much larger, so this may be a read error. The CDR3 nucleotides are TGTGCCAGCTCACCACCGGGGGCCTCCTACGAGCAGTACTTC. Protein sequence: CASSPPGASYEQYF. V gene TRBV18 combines with J gene TRBJ2-7, with D possibly being TRBD1 (6 bases). This CDR3 comprises 14 residues. Trimming shortened V by 0 bases and J by 0 bases, and 6 bases separated the two germline ends. Germline V gives CDR1 KGHSH, CDR2 LQKENI.

The chain carries TRBV3-1 and TRBJ2-7, with 14 bases identical to TRBD2. The ends lost 4 bases at V and 0 bases at J; junction bases unmatched: 2. The CDR3 consists of 16 residues. Per the germline V gene, CDR1 is LGHDT and CDR2 is YNNKEL (reference sequence). The CDR3 sequence: CASSRGTSGSSYEQYF. The CDR3 DNA follows: TGTGCCAGCAGCCGAGGGACTAGCGGGAGCTCCTACGAGCAGTACTTC.

V usage is TRBV7-9 and J usage is TRBJ2-5; TRBD1 agrees at 8 bases. The CDR3 is 14 residues long. Germline assignment: CDR1 SEHNR and CDR2 FQNEAQ (reference sequence). V dropped 2 bases and J dropped 7; count of bases not matched to a gene: 6. The CDR3 bases are TGTGCCAGCAGCTTAATCAGGGGGCAGGTGACCCAGTACTTC. It yields the protein CASSLIRGQVTQYF.

This clonotype was detected only a few times. V is TRBV13 and J is TRBJ2-1, with 7 bases aligning to TRBD2. From germline, CDR1 is PRHDT and CDR2 FYEKMQ (reference sequence). CDR3 length: 19 amino acids. The trim removed 2 bases at V and 8 bases at J, leaving 21 bases unmatched. The CDR3 is CASSLLRGLFAGDGDEQFF. The CDR3 region has the DNA TGTGCCAGCAGCTTATTGAGGGGTTTATTTGCGGGAGACGGCGATGAGCAGTTCTTC.

This clonotype turned up a few times. This rearrangement joins TRBV25-1 to TRBJ2-7; no clear D. V was trimmed by 3 bases and J by 3 bases, leaving 9 bases between them. This CDR3 is 13 amino acids long. CDR1 and CDR2 from the germline V gene are MGHDK and SYGVNS. Here the CDR3 DNA reads TGTGCCAGCAGTGACATCACGGGCTACGAGCAGTACTTC. This encodes CASSDITGYEQYF.

Concerning this clonotype: One end of the junction varies from germline; a read error may be responsible. The chain couples TRBV11-2 to TRBJ2-5; D might be TRBD2 (6 bases). Germline V gene data show CDR1 as SGHAT and CDR2 as FQNNGV. CDR3 length equals 15 residues. The CDR3 here is CASSLVRGGQDTQYF. The CDR3 DNA sequence: TGTGCCAGCAGCTTAGTCCGGGGAGGACAAGATACCCAGTACTTC.

The genes are TRBV27 and TRBJ2-3; D might be TRBD1 (5 bases). This CDR3 is 18 amino acids long. Trimming removed 0 bases at V and 2 bases at J, with 18 bases between. Germline V lookup: CDR1 MNHEY, CDR2 SMNVEV (reference sequence). The CDR3: CASSLSAIRGWDTDTQYF. The CDR3 nucleotides are TGTGCCAGCAGTTTATCGGCGATTAGGGGCTGGGACACAGATACGCAGTATTTT.

This clonotype was detected only a few times. The chain's CDR3 is CASSLTGRSYNEQFF. The CDR3 DNA reads TGTGCCAGCAGTTTGACAGGGAGGTCCTACAATGAGCAGTTCTTC. The genes are TRBV12-3 or TRBV12-4 and TRBJ2-1, with D possibly matching TRBD1 (7 bases). The V end lost 3 bases, the J end lost 1 base, and 10 bases lay between the germline ends. The CDR3 covers 15 residues.

This clonotype has more than one count but fewer than ten. J is TRBJ2-7 and V is TRBV9; 8 positions match TRBD1. CDR3 length equals 14 residues. Germline V gives CDR1 SGDLS, CDR2 YYNGEE. After removal of 3 bases from V and 5 bases from J, the junction contained 7 bases not matched to a gene. The CDR3 nucleotides are TGTGCCAGCAGCGCCGGACAGGGAGAGCACGAGCAGTACTTC. Amino acids: CASSAGQGEHEQYF.

This clonotype was seen a handful of times. V is TRBV9 and J is TRBJ2-3, with TRBD1 as a possible D gene (5 bases). Per germline, CDR1 SGDLS and CDR2 YYNGEE. Deletions cut 0 bases from V and 2 bases from J, with 7 bases between. CDR3 length: 14 residues. In DNA, the CDR3 is TGTGCCAGCAGCGTAGCAGGGCCCACAGATACGCAGTATTTT. Translating it yields CASSVAGPTDTQYF.

The CDR3: CATLGADGYTF. Here the CDR3 DNA reads TGTGCCACACTAGGGGCAGATGGCTACACCTTC. V is TRBV24-1 and J is TRBJ1-2, with D possibly matching TRBD1 (5 bases). CDR3 length: 11 amino acids. CDR1 and CDR2 (germline): KGHDR, SFDVKD. Trimming stripped 10 bases from V and 6 bases from J, with 11 bases between.

V and J are TRBV4-2 and TRBJ2-5, with D unresolved. Germline CDR1 reads LGHNA; CDR2 reads YNFKEQ. Deletions cut 0 bases from V and 5 bases from J, with 10 bases between. The CDR3 consists of 14 residues. Here the CDR3 reads CASSQEGTRETQYF. The CDR3 DNA sequence: TGTGCCAGCAGCCAAGAGGGTACGAGGGAGACCCAGTACTTC.